This passage covers 32 T cell receptor beta chains from one sample sequenced in a study of T cells in Graves' hyperthyroidism and ophthalmopathy. The investigators amplified TCR beta CDR3 regions from RNA transcripts. TCR CDR3 regions were first amplified by RT-PCR with HTBI primers. MiXCR was run by TCRdb on the multiplex PCR reads, yielding one entry per CDR3 protein. The table includes over 300,000 distinct CDR3 sequences, 11% to 15% detected once. The sequenced sample consisted of blood. Receptor source: a woman in her fifties or sixties with Graves' hyperthyroidism.

This clonotype came up many times. The rearrangement links TRBV7-9 to TRBJ1-2, with D hard to call. The CDR3 spans 14 residues. CDR1 is SEHNR, CDR2 FQNEAQ, per germline (reference sequence). V gave up 4 bases and J gave up 4 bases, with 13 bases separating them. Here the CDR3 reads CASSSVEQFYGYTF. In DNA form, the CDR3 reads TGTGCCAGCAGCTCCGTTGAGCAGTTCTATGGCTACACCTTC.

This clonotype was seen a handful of times. The chain uses TRBV30 and TRBJ1-5; 8 nucleotides agree with TRBD1. CDR1 GTSNPN and CDR2 SVGIG come from the germline V gene (reference sequence). This CDR3 contains 14 residues. Unmatched junction bases numbered 2, after V lost 2 bases and J lost 2 bases. CDR3 amino acids: CAWSQGQGNQPQHF. The CDR3 DNA is TGTGCCTGGAGTCAGGGACAGGGCAATCAGCCCCAGCATTTT.

This clonotype was observed at least ten times. The chain links TRBV28 to TRBJ2-7, with D possibly matching TRBD2 (7 bases). The CDR3 has 12 residues. Trimming left V 5 bases short and J 6 bases short, with 11 bases between. Germline CDR1 and CDR2: MDHEN and SYDVKM. The CDR3 DNA is TGTGCCAGCAGTCGGGGGGCCCCCGAGCAGTACTTC. Residues: CASSRGAPEQYF. Filled out from reference TRBV28 and TRBJ2-7, the complete variable domain reads DVKVTQSSRYLVKRTGEKVFLECVQDMDHENMFWYRQDPGLGLRLIYFSYDVKMKEKGDIPEGYSVSREKKERFSLILESASTNQTSMYLCASSRGAPEQYFGPGTRLTVT.

With respect to this clonotype: A much larger clone sits a single nucleotide away, making a read error possible. V is TRBV4-1 and J is TRBJ2-1; 7 bases match TRBD2. The J call is in doubt because the DNA end fits TRBJ2-7 better. CDR1 and CDR2 (germline): MGHRA, YSYEKL. CDR3 length: 16 residues. This CDR3 is CASSPISGGSYNEQYF. DNA of the CDR3: TGCGCCAGCAGCCCCATTTCGGGAGGATCCTACAATGAGCAGTACTTC.

This clonotype was seen repeatedly, ten times or more. The V call is TRBV28, the J call TRBJ1-1, with D unresolved. This CDR3 is 13 amino acids long. Germline CDR1 is MDHEN and CDR2 is SYDVKM. Trimming removed 4 bases from V and 5 bases from J, with 11 bases in between. CDR3 loop: CASSSNSKTEAFF. The CDR3 nucleotides read TGTGCCAGCAGTTCAAACTCAAAGACTGAAGCTTTCTTT.

This clonotype showed up many times. The gene calls are TRBV11-3 and TRBJ2-3; 11 bases align to TRBD2. This CDR3 spans 17 amino acids. Germline V gene sequence: CDR1 SGHNT, CDR2 YENEEA. V lost 5 bases to trimming and J lost 0 bases; unmatched junction nucleotides: 7. In DNA, the CDR3 is TGTGCCAGCAGCACTGGGACTAGCGGAACTAGCACAGATACGCAGTATTTT. Translated, it gives CASSTGTSGTSTDTQYF.

This clonotype appeared a few times. This chain uses TRBV4-2 with TRBJ1-5; D call uncertain. The CDR3 spans 15 residues. Germline lookup yields CDR1 LGHNA and CDR2 YNFKEQ. V lost 2 bases to trimming and J lost 3 bases, with 11 bases between them. Here the CDR3 DNA reads TGTGCCAGCAGCCAAAGAGCCCAGGACAATCAGCCCCAGCATTTT. This translates into CASSQRAQDNQPQHF.

In regard to this clonotype: The CDR3 does not close with the conserved phenylalanine or tryptophan, likely indicating a read error. The V and J genes are TRBV20-1 and TRBJ2-7; TRBD1 matches at 7 bases. The junction had 5 bases not matched to a gene; V was cut back by 2 bases and J by 1 base. Germline assignment: CDR1 DFQATT and CDR2 SNEGSKA (reference sequence). The CDR3 runs to 14 residues. Written as DNA, the CDR3 is TGCAGTGCTAGAATAACAGGGGAATCCTACGAGCAGTACCTC. Amino acid sequence: CSARITGESYEQYL.

Many counts were recorded for this clonotype. This chain links TRBV9 with TRBJ2-7, with D maybe TRBD2 (6 bases). This CDR3 has 13 amino acids. Per germline, CDR1 SGDLS and CDR2 YYNGEE. V shed 3 bases and J shed 3 bases, with 10 bases lying between them. This chain's CDR3 is CASSARGNYEQYF. The CDR3 coding sequence is TGTGCCAGCAGCGCCCGGGGGAACTACGAGCAGTACTTC.

This clonotype was found a few times. The chain is built from TRBV6-1 and TRBJ2-7, with TRBD2 identical over 8 bases. The CDR3 loop spans 19 amino acids. With V trimmed by 6 bases and J by 1 base, 20 bases remained unmatched. Looked up from germline, CDR1 is MNHNS and CDR2 is SASEGT. CDR3 sequence (DNA): TGTGCCAGCAGGTCCTTTGAGGGGTTCAGCGGGGGAATTTCCTACGAGCAGTACTTC. Encoded protein: CASRSFEGFSGGISYEQYF.

This clonotype was detected many times. The chain uses TRBV3-1 and TRBJ1-2; possible D gene TRBD1, 5 bases. Looked up from germline, CDR1 is LGHDT and CDR2 is YNNKEL (reference sequence). The CDR3 has 16 amino acids. V lost 4 bases and J lost 7, with 22 bases in between. CDR3 loop: CASSPGGTDWVFGYTF. As DNA, the CDR3 is TGTGCCAGCAGCCCAGGTGGGACGGACTGGGTTTTTGGCTACACCTTC.

This clonotype showed up many times. The J gene is TRBJ2-7, the V gene TRBV12-3 or TRBV12-4; D remains ambiguous. The CDR3 covers 14 residues. V was cut by 6 bases and J by 6 bases, with 18 bases left in between. The DNA for the CDR3 is TGTGCCAGCAGCTTAAGGGCACCTACATCCGAGCAGTACTTC. The encoded protein is CASSLRAPTSEQYF.

The chain has TRBV6-2 or TRBV6-3 and TRBJ2-2; TRBD1 aligns across 7 bases. CDR3 length equals 16 residues. After removal of 1 base from V and 1 base from J, the junction contained 3 bases not matched to a gene. Germline V lookup: CDR1 MNHEY, CDR2 SVGEGT. The CDR3 DNA is TGTGCCAGCAGTTACTACAGACAGGGGAACACCGGGGAGCTGTTTTTT. Protein product: CASSYYRQGNTGELFF.

This clonotype appeared many times. V gene TRBV28 combines with J gene TRBJ1-2; D unresolved. V lost 6 bases to trimming and J lost 4 bases, with 15 bases between them. Germline assignment: CDR1 MDHEN and CDR2 SYDVKM. The CDR3 covers 14 residues. The CDR3 DNA sequence: TGTGCCAGCAGAACCCACCGACGGGTCTATGGCTACACCTTC. Its translation: CASRTHRRVYGYTF.

This clonotype was observed many times. The rearrangement uses TRBV3-1 and TRBJ1-1, with 7 bases identical to TRBD1. CDR3 length: 12 residues. Germline V lookup: CDR1 LGHDT, CDR2 YNNKEL (reference sequence). Unmatched junction bases numbered 6, after V lost 3 bases and J lost 11 bases. In nucleotides, the CDR3 is TGTGCCAGCAGCCACGGGACAGCTCGGGCTTTCTTT. Protein: CASSHGTARAFF.

In this sample, this clonotype turned up many times. The chain recombines TRBV19 with TRBJ1-1; D not certain. Germline V CDR1 and CDR2: LNHDA, SQIVND (reference sequence). V dropped 7 bases and J dropped 3 bases, with 21 bases sitting between them. The CDR3 loop spans 16 amino acids. CDR3 nucleotide sequence: TGTGCCAGTATCCCCCTTGGGTCGGGGTGGGACACTGAAGCTTTCTTT. Translated: CASIPLGSGWDTEAFF.

The genes are TRBV12-3 or TRBV12-4 and TRBJ2-3; no clear D. The CDR3 runs to 14 residues. The V end was cut by 5 bases, the J end by 0 bases, with 9 bases between. In DNA, the CDR3 is TGTGCCAGCAGTCACACCACTAGCACAGATACGCAGTATTTT. Amino acids: CASSHTTSTDTQYF.

This clonotype has ten or more counts. J is TRBJ2-3 and V is TRBV20-1, with 9 nucleotides matching TRBD2. Trimming removed 3 bases from V and 4 bases from J; junction bases left unmatched: 5. Germline V gene lookup returns CDR1 DFQATT and CDR2 SNEGSKA (reference sequence). The CDR3 has 14 residues. The CDR3 here is CSASSSGNADTQYF. In DNA, the CDR3 is TGCAGTGCTAGCTCTAGCGGGAACGCAGATACGCAGTATTTT.

The J gene is TRBJ2-1, the V gene TRBV2; D is unresolved. Germline V gene sequence: CDR1 SNHLY, CDR2 FYNNEI. The CDR3 spans 14 residues. V dropped 7 bases and J dropped 0 bases, with 10 bases sitting between them. The CDR3 DNA reads TGTGCCAGCACGAAGTGGAACTCCTACAATGAGCAGTTCTTC. Amino acids: CASTKWNSYNEQFF.

This clonotype was recorded many times. The genes are TRBV12-3 or TRBV12-4 and TRBJ1-1; D perhaps matches TRBD1 (6 bases). There are 17 residues in the CDR3. V was pared by 5 bases and J by 3 bases, with 22 bases between. This CDR3 reads CASSPIRGADYDTEAFF. For the CDR3, the DNA is TGTGCCAGCAGTCCTATCAGGGGCGCAGATTACGACACTGAAGCTTTCTTT.

This clonotype has a count of ten or more. The chain couples TRBV28 to TRBJ2-7; 7 bases match TRBD1. The CDR3 spans 13 residues. Germline V gives CDR1 MDHEN, CDR2 SYDVKM. J was trimmed by 12 bases and V by 6 bases; bases with no gene match: 14. CDR3 sequence (DNA): TGTGCCAGCAGAACTGACCGACAGGGAAGTATGTACTTC. Its protein product is CASRTDRQGSMYF.

A remark on this clonotype: One end of the junction fails to match germline, which may point to a read error. The chain joins TRBV28 to TRBJ2-7; TRBD1 matches at 7 bases. Germline CDR1 and CDR2: MDHEN and SYDVKM. This CDR3 has 14 amino acids. DNA of the CDR3: TGTGCTAGCAGTTTGTCCGGGACAGTCTACGAGCAGTACTTC. This gives the protein CASSLSGTVYEQYF.

This clonotype showed up just once. This chain connects TRBV24-1 to TRBJ2-2, with unresolved D. The V and J ends lost 4 bases and 7 bases respectively, with 6 bases between them. Germline V gene data show CDR1 as KGHDR and CDR2 as SFDVKD. The CDR3 is 12 amino acids. The CDR3 coding sequence is TGTGCCACCAGTGAGTCGGGCGGGGAGCTGTTTTTT. Translating it yields CATSESGGELFF.

The sample holds a few counts of this clonotype. The chain uses TRBV9 and TRBJ1-4, with D tentatively TRBD1 (5 bases). This CDR3 comprises 12 residues. Per the germline V gene, CDR1 is SGDLS and CDR2 is YYNGEE. The ends were cut back, 6 bases at V and 7 bases at J, with 10 bases in the middle. The CDR3 DNA reads TGTGCCAGCACGGGGGTCGGTGAAAAACTGTTTTTT. It translates to CASTGVGEKLFF. The full variable domain, in which reference TRBV9 and TRBJ1-4 provide the parts outside the CDR3, is DSGVTQTPKHLITATGQRVTLRCSPRSGDLSVYWYQQSLDQGLQFLIQYYNGEERAKGNILERFSAQQFPDLHSELNLSSLELGDSALYFCASTGVGEKLFFGSGTQLSVL.

The gene calls are TRBV28 and TRBJ2-7; 11 nucleotides match TRBD2. Germline V gives CDR1 MDHEN, CDR2 SYDVKM. The CDR3 spans 16 residues. V lost 5 bases and J lost 0; bases outside the gene matches: 6. The CDR3 DNA is TGTGCCAGCAGTCTAGCGGGAGGTCCAAGCTCCTACGAGCAGTACTTC. Encoded protein: CASSLAGGPSSYEQYF.

This clonotype was seen a few times. The chain employs TRBV9 and TRBJ2-7; no firm D call. Trimming removed 4 bases at V and 6 bases at J, with 11 bases between. The CDR3 totals 12 residues. The germline CDR1 and CDR2 sequences are SGDLS and YYNGEE. CDR3 in amino acids: CASSSIGGEQYF. In DNA, the CDR3 is TGTGCCAGCAGCTCCATCGGCGGCGAGCAGTACTTC.

V usage is TRBV10-3 and J usage is TRBJ2-1; D not certain. The length of the CDR3 is 13 residues. Germline V gene lookup returns CDR1 ENHRY and CDR2 SYGVKD. Trimming took off 0 bases at V and 2 bases at J, with 2 bases between the two ends. CDR3 sequence: CAISESTYNEQFF. The CDR3 nucleotides are TGTGCCATCAGTGAGTCTACCTACAATGAGCAGTTCTTC.

This clonotype was seen a handful of times. V usage is TRBV5-1 and J usage is TRBJ1-3, with D tentatively TRBD1 (6 bases). Germline V gives CDR1 SGHRS, CDR2 YFSETQ. V shed 3 bases and J shed 0 bases, with 10 bases lying between them. This CDR3 is built from 15 residues. CDR3 DNA: TGCGCCAGCAGCTCGGGGGGCGGCTCTGGAAACACCATATATTTT. Translated, it gives CASSSGGGSGNTIYF.

At least ten counts were recorded for this clonotype. The rearrangement uses TRBV3-1 and TRBJ2-5, with 13 bases matching TRBD2. With V trimmed by 5 bases and J by 3 bases, 3 bases remained unmatched. Germline V gives CDR1 LGHDT, CDR2 YNNKEL (reference sequence). The CDR3 extends over 15 amino acids. CDR3 loop: CASSFGTSGKETQYF. Here the CDR3 DNA reads TGTGCCAGCAGCTTTGGGACTAGCGGGAAAGAGACCCAGTACTTC.

This clonotype came up a few times. CDR3: CASSQGLARGNNEQFF. CDR3 DNA: TGTGCCAGCAGCCAAGGACTAGCGAGGGGGAACAATGAGCAGTTCTTC. The rearrangement links TRBV14 to TRBJ2-1; 8 bases fit TRBD2. CDR1 SGHDN and CDR2 FVKESK come from the germline V gene. CDR3 size: 16 residues. The ends lost 1 base at V and 5 bases at J; junction bases unmatched: 7.

Many counts were recorded for this clonotype. The chain is built from TRBV30 and TRBJ2-3; 7 bases map to TRBD1. CDR1 is GTSNPN, CDR2 SVGIG, per germline (reference sequence). The CDR3 is 14 residues long. With V trimmed by 3 bases and J by 0 bases, 3 bases remained unmatched. CDR3 sequence (DNA): TGTGCCTGGAGGGTGACAGGGAGCACAGATACGCAGTATTTT. It encodes CAWRVTGSTDTQYF.

This clonotype showed up just a few times. V usage is TRBV20-1 and J usage is TRBJ2-7; no firm D call. CDR3 length: 11 amino acids. Deletions cut 5 bases from V and 2 bases from J, with 7 bases between. CDR1 and CDR2 from the germline V gene are DFQATT and SNEGSKA (reference sequence). The CDR3 bases are TGCAGTGCTGAAGGGACCTACGAGCAGTACTTC. Protein sequence: CSAEGTYEQYF.